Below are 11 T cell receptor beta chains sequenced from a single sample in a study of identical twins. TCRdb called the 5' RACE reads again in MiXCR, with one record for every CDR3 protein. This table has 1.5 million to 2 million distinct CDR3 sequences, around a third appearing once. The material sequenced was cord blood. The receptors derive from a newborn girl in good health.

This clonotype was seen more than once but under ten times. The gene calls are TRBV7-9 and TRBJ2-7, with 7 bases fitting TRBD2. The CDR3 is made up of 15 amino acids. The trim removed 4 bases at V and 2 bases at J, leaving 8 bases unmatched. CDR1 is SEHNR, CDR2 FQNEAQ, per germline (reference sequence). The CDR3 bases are TGTGCCAGCAGCTGGCCGGGACTACAAACCTACGAGCAGTACTTC. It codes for CASSWPGLQTYEQYF.

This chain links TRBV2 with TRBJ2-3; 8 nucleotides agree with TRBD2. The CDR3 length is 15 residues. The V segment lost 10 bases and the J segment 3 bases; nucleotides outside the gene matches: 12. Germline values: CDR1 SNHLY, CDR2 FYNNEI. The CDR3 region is CATSGQYIGTDTQYF. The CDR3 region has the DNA TGTGCCACTAGCGGGCAGTATATTGGGACAGATACGCAGTATTTT.

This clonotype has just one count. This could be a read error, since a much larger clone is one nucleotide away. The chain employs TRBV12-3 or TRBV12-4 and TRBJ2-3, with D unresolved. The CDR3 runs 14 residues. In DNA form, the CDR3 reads TGTGCCAGCAGTTTTTTCGGATTCACAGATACGGAGTATTTT. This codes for CASSFFGFTDTEYF.

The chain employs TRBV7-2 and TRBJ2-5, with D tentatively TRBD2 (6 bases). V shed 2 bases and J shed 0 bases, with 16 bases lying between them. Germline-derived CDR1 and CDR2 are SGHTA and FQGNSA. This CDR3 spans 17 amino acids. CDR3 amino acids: CASSLRRGVGHQETQYF. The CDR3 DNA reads TGTGCCAGCAGCTTAAGACGCGGGGTAGGACACCAAGAGACCCAGTACTTC.

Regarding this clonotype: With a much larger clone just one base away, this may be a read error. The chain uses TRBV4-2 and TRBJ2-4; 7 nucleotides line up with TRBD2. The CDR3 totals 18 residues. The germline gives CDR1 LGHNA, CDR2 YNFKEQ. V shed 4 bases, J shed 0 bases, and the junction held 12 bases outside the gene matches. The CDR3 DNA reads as TGTGCCAGCAGCCGAGAGGGGCCTAGCGGTAGAGCCAAAAACATTCAGTACTTC. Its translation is CASSREGPSGRAKNIQYF.

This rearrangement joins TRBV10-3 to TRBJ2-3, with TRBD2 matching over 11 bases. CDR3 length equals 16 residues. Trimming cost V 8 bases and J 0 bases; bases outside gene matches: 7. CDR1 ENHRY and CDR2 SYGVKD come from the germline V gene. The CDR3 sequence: CAIGGTSGPSTDTQYF. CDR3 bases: TGTGCCATCGGCGGGACTAGCGGACCCAGCACAGATACGCAGTATTTT.

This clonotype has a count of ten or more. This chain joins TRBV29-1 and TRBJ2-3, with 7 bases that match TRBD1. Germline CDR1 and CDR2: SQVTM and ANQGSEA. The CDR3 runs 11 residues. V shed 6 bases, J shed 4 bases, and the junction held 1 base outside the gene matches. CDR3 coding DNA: TGCAGCGTGACAGGGTCAGATACGCAGTATTTT. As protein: CSVTGSDTQYF.

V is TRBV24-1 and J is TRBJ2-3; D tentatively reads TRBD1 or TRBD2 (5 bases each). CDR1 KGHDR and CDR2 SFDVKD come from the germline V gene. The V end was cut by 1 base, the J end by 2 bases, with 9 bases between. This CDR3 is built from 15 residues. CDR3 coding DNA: TGTGCCACCAGTGATTTACGGGGCGCCACAGATACGCAGTATTTT. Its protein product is CATSDLRGATDTQYF.

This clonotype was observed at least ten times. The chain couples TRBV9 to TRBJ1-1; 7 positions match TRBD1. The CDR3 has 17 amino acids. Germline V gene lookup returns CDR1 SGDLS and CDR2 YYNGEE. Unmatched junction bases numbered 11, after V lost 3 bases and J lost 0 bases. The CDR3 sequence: CASSDNRGPLMNTEAFF. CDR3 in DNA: TGTGCCAGCAGCGATAACAGGGGACCCTTAATGAACACTGAAGCTTTCTTT.

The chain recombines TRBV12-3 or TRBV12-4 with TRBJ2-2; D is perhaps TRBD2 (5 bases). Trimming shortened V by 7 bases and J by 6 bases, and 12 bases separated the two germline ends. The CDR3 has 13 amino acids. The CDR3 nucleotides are TGTGCCAGCACCCTCACTAGTTCCGGGGAGCTGTTTTTT. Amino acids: CASTLTSSGELFF.

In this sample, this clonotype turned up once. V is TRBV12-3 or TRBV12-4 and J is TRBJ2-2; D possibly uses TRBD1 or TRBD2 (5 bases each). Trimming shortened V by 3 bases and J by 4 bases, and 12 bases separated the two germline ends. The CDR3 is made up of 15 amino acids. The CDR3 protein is CASSFAGGGTGELFF. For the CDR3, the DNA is TGTGCCAGCAGTTTCGCGGGTGGGGGCACCGGGGAGCTGTTTTTT.